The 30 T cell receptor beta chains given below trace back to one sample, sequenced in a study of cytomegalovirus exposure and HLA in healthy donors. Use of 60 Vbeta and 13 Jbeta primers characterized the PCR. Some clones are missing from TCRdb's copy, which holds only in-frame ones; the method was immunoSEQ multiplex PCR. This sample has around 96,000 clones, with more than 70% found just once. Source material: PBMCs. Source of these receptors: a man aged 18 to 30 in good health and CMV-seronegative.

The sample holds a few counts of this clone. The genes are TRBV19 and TRBJ2-1; D is possibly TRBD1 (6 bases). CDR1 is LNHDA, CDR2 SQIVND, per germline (reference sequence). The CDR3 runs 15 residues. Between the trimmed V and J ends, which lost 4 bases and 0 bases, there was a span of 10 bases. Here the CDR3 reads CASSTQGPSYNEQFF. CDR3 nucleotides: TGTGCCAGTAGTACCCAGGGGCCCTCCTACAATGAGCAGTTCTTC.

The DNA of the CDR3 is TGTGCCAGCGCCTCTGGACAGGGGACCCCCTACGAGCAGTACTTC. Translated: CASASGQGTPYEQYF. The chain is built from TRBV5-5 and TRBJ2-5; 9 bases fit TRBD1. Matching the DNA end better, TRBJ2-7 makes the J call doubtful. This CDR3 comprises 15 residues. Germline loops: CDR1 SGHKS, CDR2 YYEKEE (reference sequence).

The rearrangement uses TRBV5-1 and TRBJ2-1; 11 bases agree with TRBD2. Unmatched junction bases numbered 3, after V lost 2 bases and J lost 5 bases. Germline V gives CDR1 SGHRS, CDR2 YFSETQ. This CDR3 is 15 amino acids long. CDR3 DNA sequence: TGCGCCAGCAGCTTAGTAGCGGGGGGGAACAATGAGCAGTTCTTC. This encodes CASSLVAGGNNEQFF.

A single count supports this clone. V and J are TRBV7-8 and TRBJ2-7, with TRBD2 as a possible D gene (6 bases). The CDR3 spans 13 residues. CDR1 and CDR2 from the germline V gene are SGHVS and FQNEAQ. The germline V and J ends were trimmed by 1 base and 7 bases, with 11 bases remaining between them. The CDR3 loop reads CASSLVGGLEQYF. The DNA for the CDR3 is TGTGCCAGCAGCTTAGTCGGGGGTTTGGAGCAGTACTTC.

This clone was picked up one time. V and J are TRBV25-1 and TRBJ1-5, with D uncertain. The length of the CDR3 is 12 residues. Germline V gene sequence: CDR1 MGHDK, CDR2 SYGVNS. V shed 5 bases and J shed 7 bases, with 9 bases lying between them. For the CDR3, the DNA is TGTGCCAGCAGTCTGGCCGGGCAGCCCCAGCATTTT. Translating gives CASSLAGQPQHF.

The chain recombines TRBV10-3 with TRBJ1-4, with D unclear. There are 13 residues in the CDR3. CDR1 is ENHRY, CDR2 SYGVKD, per germline. The V end was cut by 10 bases, the J end by 0 bases, with 9 bases between. CDR3 residues: CATNPATNEKLFF. The CDR3 bases are TGTGCCACCAACCCAGCAACTAATGAAAAACTGTTTTTT.

This clone was detected only once. The chain joins TRBV29-1 to TRBJ1-1, with D possibly TRBD1 on 6 matching bases. The CDR3 covers 12 residues. V was trimmed by 4 bases and J by 3 bases, leaving 9 bases between them. The germline CDR1 and CDR2 sequences are SQVTM and ANQGSEA. CDR3 residues: CSVVHRDTEAFF. The CDR3, as DNA: TGCAGCGTTGTTCACAGGGACACTGAAGCTTTCTTT.

This clone was observed a few times. An end of the junction differs from the germline gene, which may be a read error. The chain couples TRBV7-9 to TRBJ1-6, with D maybe TRBD1 (6 bases). This CDR3 has 18 residues. Germline V CDR1 and CDR2: SEHNR, FQNEAQ (reference sequence). CDR3 DNA: TGTTCCAGCAGCTTAGGGGGGGTCCGGACTCCATATAATTCACCCCTCCACTTT. Its protein product is CSSSLGGVRTPYNSPLHF.

The V call is TRBV10-1, the J call TRBJ2-7; TRBD1 matches at 9 bases. The CDR3 extends over 13 amino acids. V lost 10 bases, J lost 4 bases, and 8 bases stayed unmatched. Germline CDR1 and CDR2: WNHNN and SYGVQD (reference sequence). CDR3 in DNA: TGCGCCACCTCCACGGGACAGGGTTACGAGCAGTACTTC. Translated, it gives CATSTGQGYEQYF.

Note on this clone: Other DNA sequences in this specimen translate into the identical CDR3. This sequence joins TRBV18 and TRBJ1-1; 8 bases map to TRBD1. The CDR3 is made up of 14 amino acids. Germline V CDR1 and CDR2: KGHSH, LQKENI. V was pared by 6 bases and J by 2 bases, with 5 bases of the junction left unmatched. CDR3 sequence (DNA): TGTGCCAGCTCGCAGGGGGCTACAAACACTGAAGCTTTCTTT. This translates into CASSQGATNTEAFF.

The gene calls are TRBV9 and TRBJ2-1; TRBD1 matches at 7 bases. The germline V gene encodes CDR1 SGDLS and CDR2 YYNGEE. The V segment lost 3 bases and the J segment 9 bases; nucleotides outside the gene matches: 9. This CDR3 is 14 amino acids long. CDR3 sequence reads: CASSGITGVGEQFF. The CDR3 DNA is TGTGCCAGCAGCGGCATTACAGGGGTCGGTGAGCAGTTCTTC.

This clone was counted once. The chain links TRBV30 to TRBJ1-4; D possibly corresponds to TRBD1 (5 bases). CDR3 size: 16 residues. Trimming pared 0 bases from V and 7 bases from J, leaving 18 bases between. Looked up from germline, CDR1 is GTSNPN and CDR2 is SVGIG (reference sequence). The chain's CDR3 is CAWSVRWSGNSEKLFF. The CDR3 bases are TGTGCCTGGAGTGTACGGTGGTCAGGGAATAGTGAAAAACTGTTTTTT.

This chain connects TRBV19 to TRBJ1-1, with 8 nucleotides matching TRBD1. The CDR3 loop spans 13 amino acids. The V segment lost 8 bases and the J segment 5 bases; nucleotides outside the gene matches: 7. From germline, CDR1 is LNHDA and CDR2 SQIVND (reference sequence). This chain's CDR3 is CASSPTGGTEAFF. The CDR3 DNA reads TGTGCCAGTTCACCAACAGGGGGGACTGAAGCTTTCTTT.

This clone was seen only a few times. The chain combines TRBV27 with TRBJ2-1, with 12 bases that match TRBD2. Losses at the gene ends were 4 bases for V and 7 bases for J; bases not matched to a gene: 8. Germline CDR1 and CDR2: MNHEY and SMNVEV (reference sequence). This CDR3 is built from 16 residues. CDR3 sequence reads: CASSSWTSGVGNEQFF. The CDR3 nucleotides read TGTGCCAGCAGTTCCTGGACTAGCGGGGTTGGAAATGAGCAGTTCTTC.

The rearrangement uses TRBV27 and TRBJ1-6; D unresolved. The germline V gene has CDR1 MNHEY and CDR2 SMNVEV (reference sequence). The V end lost 5 bases, the J end lost 10 bases, and 9 bases lay between the germline ends. There are 12 residues in the CDR3. The CDR3 DNA sequence: TGTGCCAGCAGTGACGGCGGCTCACCCCTCCACTTT. Amino acid sequence: CASSDGGSPLHF.

This chain joins TRBV4-2 and TRBJ2-7; tentative D call: TRBD1 (6 bases). Germline values: CDR1 LGHNA, CDR2 YNFKEQ. V shed 3 bases and J shed 4 bases, with 13 bases lying between them. The CDR3 runs 14 residues. The chain's CDR3 is CASSQAGQNYEQYF. The CDR3 nucleotides read TGTGCCAGCAGCCAGGCCGGACAGAATTACGAGCAGTACTTC.

The V call is TRBV30, the J call TRBJ2-2, with D possibly matching TRBD1 (6 bases). Germline lookup yields CDR1 GTSNPN and CDR2 SVGIG (reference sequence). The length of the CDR3 is 13 residues. Trimming shortened V by 4 bases and J by 6 bases, and 12 bases separated the two germline ends. The CDR3 loop is CAWTRGSPGELFF. As DNA, the CDR3 is TGTGCCTGGACCAGGGGTTCTCCCGGGGAGCTGTTTTTT.

This clone was picked up a small number of times. Here the CDR3 reads CASSVGGGGYEQYF. The CDR3 DNA sequence: TGTGCCAGCAGCGTAGGTGGGGGGGGCTACGAGCAGTACTTC. The gene calls are TRBV9 and TRBJ2-7; 7 bases agree with TRBD2. With 0 bases clipped from V and 3 bases from J, the junction kept 3 bases outside the gene matches. Per germline, CDR1 SGDLS and CDR2 YYNGEE. The CDR3 is made up of 14 amino acids.

V is TRBV6-5 and J is TRBJ2-7; TRBD1 matches at 9 bases. The CDR3 runs 16 residues. Trimming cost V 0 bases and J 0 bases; bases outside gene matches: 3. Germline V gene lookup returns CDR1 MNHEY and CDR2 SVGAGI. For the CDR3, the DNA is TGTGCCAGCAGTTACTCGAGGACAGGGGCCTCCTACGAGCAGTACTTC. This encodes CASSYSRTGASYEQYF.

To note about this clone: The junction and the germline gene differ at one end; a read error may be behind it. The chain couples TRBV7-9 to TRBJ2-1, with D possibly TRBD2 on 5 matching bases. The CDR3 covers 15 residues. Germline CDR1 is SEHNR and CDR2 is FQNEAQ (reference sequence). The DNA for the CDR3 is TGTTCCAGCAGCTTAACGGGGTACTCCTACAATGAGCAGTTCTTC. Translating it yields CSSSLTGYSYNEQFF.

V gene TRBV15 combines with J gene TRBJ2-5, with 7 bases fitting TRBD1. The V segment lost 1 base and the J segment 12 bases; nucleotides outside the gene matches: 8. Germline V gene sequence: CDR1 LNHNV, CDR2 YYDKDF (reference sequence). The CDR3 consists of 13 residues. CDR3 coding DNA: TGTGCCACCAGCAGAGTAATAGGGGGCTGGGAGTACTTC. Its protein is CATSRVIGGWEYF.

The genes are TRBV7-2 and TRBJ2-3, with D tentatively TRBD2 (7 bases). Trimming cost V 0 bases and J 4 bases, with 14 bases left between them. Germline V gives CDR1 SGHTA, CDR2 FQGNSA. CDR3 length equals 16 residues. CDR3 in amino acids: CASSLALGGPSDTQYF. The CDR3 DNA reads TGTGCCAGCAGCTTAGCGTTGGGGGGGCCTTCAGATACGCAGTATTTT.

The gene calls are TRBV9 and TRBJ2-1; possible D gene TRBD1, 6 bases. Germline V gene data show CDR1 as SGDLS and CDR2 as YYNGEE. Deletions cut 0 bases from V and 3 bases from J, with 13 bases between. The CDR3 extends over 16 amino acids. The CDR3 sequence is CASSVAGGGVYNEQFF. CDR3 coding DNA: TGTGCCAGCAGCGTAGCTGGTGGGGGCGTCTACAATGAGCAGTTCTTC.

The chain uses TRBV9 and TRBJ1-3, with TRBD1 as a possible D gene (5 bases). This CDR3 comprises 19 residues. The germline V and J ends were trimmed by 4 bases and 1 base, with 24 bases remaining between them. CDR1 and CDR2 from the germline V gene are SGDLS and YYNGEE. The CDR3 bases are TGTGCCAGCAGCACCCGATCCGGACGGGGGAGAACGTCTGGAAACACCATATATTTT. It specifies CASSTRSGRGRTSGNTIYF.

The genes are TRBV6-5 and TRBJ2-7, with 7 bases fitting TRBD2. Trimming cost V 6 bases and J 3 bases; bases outside gene matches: 11. Germline CDR1 MNHEY, CDR2 SVGAGI. CDR3 size: 15 residues. Here the CDR3 DNA reads TGTGCCAGCAGCGGTACCGGGACTACACTCTACGAGCAGTACTTC. Translation: CASSGTGTTLYEQYF.

V usage is TRBV5-1 and J usage is TRBJ1-4, with 9 bases lining up with TRBD1. The CDR3 covers 17 residues. With V trimmed by 4 bases and J by 5 bases, 12 bases remained unmatched. Germline-derived CDR1 and CDR2 are SGHRS and YFSETQ. The CDR3 region has the DNA TGCGCCAGCAGCCCCAACAGGGGGCAAGGAAAAAATGAAAAACTGTTTTTT. Translated: CASSPNRGQGKNEKLFF.

The chain has TRBV4-3 and TRBJ1-1, with D hard to call. Trimming removed 4 bases at V and 5 bases at J, with 14 bases between. The germline gives CDR1 LGHNA, CDR2 YSLEER. CDR3 length: 14 residues. As DNA, the CDR3 is TGCGCCAGCAGCCTCCCGACAAGAGGGACTGAAGCTTTCTTT. This sequence encodes CASSLPTRGTEAFF.

V and J are TRBV7-2 and TRBJ1-4; 7 nucleotides line up with TRBD1. CDR1 and CDR2 (germline): SGHTA, FQGNSA. The CDR3 runs 17 residues. J gave up 3 bases and V 3 bases, and 10 bases lay outside the gene matches. The CDR3 protein is CASSLRAHRGANEKLFF. The CDR3 region has the DNA TGTGCCAGCAGCTTGCGGGCCCACAGGGGTGCTAATGAAAAACTGTTTTTT.

This clone has a single count. CDR3 sequence reads: CASSHGTGDEKLFF. CDR3 DNA sequence: TGTGCCAGCTCACATGGGACAGGTGATGAAAAACTGTTTTTT. V is TRBV18 and J is TRBJ1-4; 8 bases fit TRBD1. CDR3 size: 14 residues. Germline CDR1 is KGHSH and CDR2 is LQKENI. V was pared by 4 bases and J by 6 bases, with 4 bases of the junction left unmatched. Full variable domain (outside the CDR3, taken from reference TRBV18 and TRBJ1-4): NAGVMQNPRHLVRRRGQEARLRCSPMKGHSHVYWYRQLPEEGLKFMVYLQKENIIDESGMPKERFSAEFPKEGPSILRIQQVVRGDSAAYFCASSHGTGDEKLFFGSGTQLSVL.

The V and J genes are TRBV11-3 and TRBJ1-1; the D is unclear. The CDR3 sequence is 15 residues long. Germline CDR1 and CDR2: SGHNT and YENEEA. V shed 2 bases and J shed 0 bases, with 10 bases lying between them. CDR3 residues: CASSLSQSMNTEAFF. CDR3 sequence (DNA): TGTGCCAGCAGCTTATCTCAGTCCATGAACACTGAAGCTTTCTTT.